The T cell receptor (beta chain) under discussion was sequenced for a study of blood T cell repertoires in COVID-19. Study summary: Collection of acute and convalescent COVID-19 samples took place in the United States, Italy and Spain. T cells, B-cell-depleted T cells, or PBMCs supplied cDNA or gDNA.

Produced via immunoSEQ multiplex PCR; TCRdb's table is partial and in-frame only. The table lists a few hundred thousand clones, 88% of them singletons. This clone was observed a single time. Germline V CDR1 and CDR2: MNHEY, SVGAGI. The J segment lost 2 bases and the V segment lost 0 bases, leaving 3 bases of the junction unmatched. CDR3 length equals 15 residues. The chain combines TRBV6-5 with TRBJ2-7, with 8 bases identical to TRBD1. This TCR came from a young man with active or convalescent COVID-19. The specimen was peripheral blood. The CDR3, as DNA: TGTGCCAGCAGTTACTCTAGGACAGGGCCCTACGAGCAGTACTTC. Translation: CASSYSRTGPYEQYF.